Shown below are 14 T cell receptor beta chains from a single sample sequenced in a study of cytomegalovirus exposure and HLA in healthy donors. The PCR made use of 60 Vbeta and 13 Jbeta primers. Data came from immunoSEQ multiplex PCR; TCRdb stores just in-frame clones and leaves some out. In the table there are about 180,000 clones, just over 75% of which are singletons. The sample comprised PBMCs. The receptors stem from a young man in good health and CMV-seronegative.

This clone has only one observation. J is TRBJ1-2 and V is TRBV6-5; D not resolved. The V end was cut by 7 bases, the J end by 7 bases, with 16 bases between. Germline CDR1 MNHEY, CDR2 SVGAGI. The CDR3 has 13 residues. The chain's CDR3 is CASKVGGPSGYTF. CDR3 coding DNA: TGTGCCAGCAAGGTTGGAGGCCCCTCTGGCTACACCTTC.

The chain employs TRBV10-2 and TRBJ1-1; D may be TRBD1 (6 bases). Germline V gives CDR1 WSHSY, CDR2 SAAADI. The V and J ends lost 2 bases and 1 base respectively, with 8 bases between them. The CDR3 consists of 14 residues. The CDR3 loop is CASSERGTNTEAFF. The CDR3 bases are TGCGCCAGCAGTGAGAGGGGGACGAACACTGAAGCTTTCTTT.

The rearrangement uses TRBV14 and TRBJ2-1; 9 bases fit TRBD2. Losses at the gene ends were 10 bases for V and 9 bases for J; bases not matched to a gene: 10. This CDR3 is 13 amino acids long. In germline, CDR1 is SGHDN, CDR2 FVKESK. CDR3 DNA: TGTGCCACTTCACTCGGGACTAGCAGTGAGCAGTTCTTC. Protein sequence: CATSLGTSSEQFF.

This clone was seen a few times. One end of the junction is discordant with germline, which a read error may explain. The chain links TRBV6-1 to TRBJ2-4, with TRBD2 identical over 13 bases. The CDR3 has 16 residues. Germline CDR1 MNHNS, CDR2 SASEGT. This CDR3 is CASSEEETSGRAGLHF. CDR3 nucleotides: TGTGCCAGCAGTGAAGAGGAAACTAGCGGGAGGGCCGGGCTTCACTTC.

The table lists this clone with a few counts. The chain recombines TRBV7-3 with TRBJ1-1; 8 positions agree with TRBD1. V trimming: 5 bases; J trimming: 4 bases; junction bases outside the gene matches: 6. CDR1 is SGHTA, CDR2 FQGTGA, per germline. The CDR3 covers 14 residues. This CDR3 reads CASSLQGAVTEAFF. As DNA, the CDR3 is TGTGCCAGCAGCCTCCAGGGGGCAGTCACTGAAGCTTTCTTT.

The rearrangement links TRBV5-5 to TRBJ2-2; the match to TRBD1 covers 7 bases. The germline V gene encodes CDR1 SGHKS and CDR2 YYEKEE (reference sequence). The CDR3 extends over 16 amino acids. With V trimmed by 3 bases and J by 1 base, 6 bases remained unmatched. The CDR3 bases are TGTGCCAGCAGCTATCCTGGGACAGTGAACACCGGGGAGCTGTTTTTT. The encoded protein is CASSYPGTVNTGELFF.

The count of this clone is one. CDR3 sequence: CATSRDPSPQQGAPGANVLTF. Here the CDR3 DNA reads TGTGCCACCAGCAGAGATCCTTCCCCCCAACAGGGGGCGCCTGGGGCCAACGTCCTGACTTTC. The chain combines TRBV15 with TRBJ2-6; 9 bases are a match to TRBD1. From germline, CDR1 is LNHNV and CDR2 YYDKDF (reference sequence). V shed 0 bases and J 2 bases; nucleotides not matched to a gene: 14. The CDR3 has 21 residues.

The chain links TRBV5-6 to TRBJ2-5; 7 positions match TRBD1. The CDR3 length is 15 residues. The V gene's germline CDR1 is SGHDT and CDR2 YYEEEE. V lost 2 bases and J lost 2; bases outside the gene matches: 6. In nucleotides, the CDR3 is TGTGCCAGCAGCTTAGGGACAGCGGTTCAAGAGACCCAGTACTTC. Protein: CASSLGTAVQETQYF. Drawing the rest from reference TRBV5-6 and TRBJ2-5, the complete variable domain is DAGVTQSPTHLIKTRGQQVTLRCSPKSGHDTVSWYQQALGQGPQFIFQYYEEEERQRGNFPDRFSGHQFPNYSSELNVNALLLGDSALYLCASSLGTAVQETQYFGPGTRLLVL.

The CDR3 loop is CASSSQTSGAYEQYF. CDR3 DNA: TGTGCCAGCAGCTCTCAGACTAGCGGGGCCTACGAGCAGTACTTC. The chain carries TRBV11-2 and TRBJ2-7, with 11 bases fitting TRBD2. V gave up 4 bases and J gave up 2 bases; unmatched junction bases: 4. The germline gives CDR1 SGHAT, CDR2 FQNNGV. The CDR3 runs to 15 residues.

V and J are TRBV7-9 and TRBJ1-1; D possibly corresponds to TRBD1 (5 bases). The CDR3 has 14 amino acids. The germline V gene has CDR1 SEHNR and CDR2 FQNEAQ (reference sequence). V was trimmed by 5 bases and J by 5 bases, leaving 15 bases between them. The CDR3 is CASSVSGTKTEAFF. CDR3 DNA: TGTGCCAGCAGCGTTTCCGGGACTAAAACTGAAGCTTTCTTT.

The chain uses TRBV5-1 and TRBJ1-1; D perhaps matches TRBD1 (5 bases). Trimming took 3 bases from V and 0 from J, leaving 12 bases between them. The CDR3 runs 15 residues. Looked up from germline, CDR1 is SGHRS and CDR2 is YFSETQ. CDR3 residues: CASSSYRTMNTEAFF. CDR3 coding DNA: TGCGCCAGCAGCTCGTACAGGACCATGAACACTGAAGCTTTCTTT.

V is TRBV7-8 and J is TRBJ2-1; 10 nucleotides line up with TRBD2. Unmatched junction bases numbered 12, after V lost 3 bases and J lost 7 bases. This CDR3 contains 17 residues. Germline lookup yields CDR1 SGHVS and CDR2 FQNEAQ. Here the CDR3 reads CASSFWRGSGGENEQFF. Written as DNA, the CDR3 is TGTGCCAGCAGCTTTTGGCGGGGGAGCGGGGGGGAAAATGAGCAGTTCTTC.

The chain is built from TRBV2 and TRBJ1-4, with 7 nucleotides matching TRBD1. With V trimmed by 2 bases and J by 5 bases, 5 bases remained unmatched. The CDR3 totals 15 residues. CDR1 and CDR2 from the germline V gene are SNHLY and FYNNEI. For the CDR3, the DNA is TGTGCCAGCAGTGAAATGGACAGGTTCAATGAAAAACTGTTTTTT. Protein product: CASSEMDRFNEKLFF.

The rearrangement links TRBV27 to TRBJ2-2; 10 nucleotides line up with TRBD1. CDR1 MNHEY and CDR2 SMNVEV come from the germline V gene (reference sequence). The CDR3 is made up of 15 amino acids. J gave up 5 bases and V 2 bases, and 2 bases lay outside the gene matches. For the CDR3, the DNA is TGTGCCAGCAGTTTAGACAGGGGGCAAACCGGGGAGCTGTTTTTT. It specifies CASSLDRGQTGELFF.